These 27 T cell receptor beta chains were all obtained from the same sample, sequenced in a study of blood T cells in healthy people across ages. A J-beta primer mix and a sample-barcoded 5' primer were used in a second PCR of about 7 to 12 cycles. TCRdb re-called the 5' RACE reads with MiXCR, one entry per CDR3 protein. The table includes roughly 800,000 distinct CDR3 sequences, about 25% detected once. These data were also reused for a study on T cells of mothers and their children.

The sequenced material came from blood. The receptor source for this set is a boy aged 10-17 years in good health.

The chain's CDR3 is CASSLFQAYTQYF. Written as DNA, the CDR3 is TGTGCCAGCAGCTTATTTCAGGCCTATACGCAGTATTTT. The chain recombines TRBV7-2 with TRBJ2-3, with no clear D. The CDR3 is 13 amino acids. V lost 2 bases, J lost 7 bases, and 10 bases lay in between. Germline values: CDR1 SGHTA, CDR2 FQGNSA.

This clonotype was seen only a few times. The chain links TRBV7-2 to TRBJ2-5; no clear D gene. The CDR3 length is 15 residues. Germline V gene data show CDR1 as SGHTA and CDR2 as FQGNSA. V was clipped by 2 bases and J by 5 bases, with 15 bases between them. CDR3 sequence: CASSLFLQREETQYF. CDR3 bases: TGTGCCAGCAGCTTATTCCTACAGCGAGAGGAGACCCAGTACTTC.

The V gene is TRBV29-1, the J gene TRBJ2-7; 12 positions agree with TRBD1. Germline CDR1 is SQVTM and CDR2 is ANQGSEA. V dropped 4 bases and J dropped 1; count of bases not matched to a gene: 2. The CDR3 length is 14 residues. Here the CDR3 DNA reads TGCAGCGTTGGGGACAGGGGGCGATCCTACGAGCAGTACTTC. Protein product: CSVGDRGRSYEQYF.

This clonotype was picked up a small number of times. The chain recombines TRBV19 with TRBJ2-1; 8 bases line up with TRBD2. Trimming at V came to 0 bases and at J to 2 bases, leaving 9 bases not matched to a gene. Germline CDR1 is LNHDA and CDR2 is SQIVND (reference sequence). CDR3 length: 18 residues. DNA of the CDR3: TGTGCCAGTAGTATAGATCCTGATAGCGGGGCAACCTACAATGAGCAGTTCTTC. Its translation is CASSIDPDSGATYNEQFF.

A note on this clonotype: A junction boundary mismatches the germline segment, possibly from a read error. V is TRBV20-1 and J is TRBJ1-1; 7 bases line up with TRBD1. The CDR3 totals 16 residues. Germline CDR1 DFQATT, CDR2 SNEGSKA (reference sequence). The CDR3 nucleotides are TGTAGTGCTAGAGGTGTGCAGGGGGGAATGAACACTGAAGCTTTCTTT. Translation: CSARGVQGGMNTEAFF.

This clonotype was seen only a few times. The J gene is TRBJ2-5, the V gene TRBV21-1; TRBD1 is the table's D call, not checked against the DNA. TRBV21-1 is a documented pseudogene. The CDR3 has 16 residues. The CDR3 reads CASSPAGQGARETQYF. CDR3 bases: TGTGCCAGCAGCCCGGCGGGACAAGGGGCGAGAGAGACCCAGTACTTC.

The chain has TRBV18 and TRBJ1-4; 7 nucleotides align to TRBD1. V shed 2 bases and J 4 bases; nucleotides not matched to a gene: 4. Per germline, CDR1 KGHSH and CDR2 LQKENI. The CDR3 totals 15 residues. The CDR3 DNA reads TGTGCCAGCTCACCAACGGCAGGGGGTAATGAAAAACTGTTTTTT. Residues: CASSPTAGGNEKLFF. The full variable domain, with the rest looked up from reference TRBV18 and TRBJ1-4, is NAGVMQNPRHLVRRRGQEARLRCSPMKGHSHVYWYRQLPEEGLKFMVYLQKENIIDESGMPKERFSAEFPKEGPSILRIQQVVRGDSAAYFCASSPTAGGNEKLFFGSGTQLSVL.

A few counts support this clonotype. V is TRBV6-5 and J is TRBJ2-1, with TRBD2 matching over 10 bases. Germline-derived CDR1 and CDR2 are MNHEY and SVGAGI. Trimming at V came to 5 bases and at J to 3 bases, leaving 4 bases not matched to a gene. The CDR3 spans 15 residues. The CDR3 coding sequence is TGTGCCAGCAGTGAGCGGGAGGGCCTCTACAATGAGCAGTTCTTC. As protein: CASSEREGLYNEQFF.

This clonotype was counted a few times. The V call is TRBV29-1, the J call TRBJ2-5; 9 positions match TRBD2. The J segment lost 5 bases and the V segment lost 6 bases, leaving 10 bases of the junction unmatched. The CDR3 is made up of 14 amino acids. Germline CDR1 and CDR2: SQVTM and ANQGSEA. CDR3 region: CSVTRASGDETQYF. CDR3 in DNA: TGCAGCGTGACACGGGCTAGCGGGGATGAGACCCAGTACTTC.

V gene TRBV20-1 combines with J gene TRBJ2-5; 7 bases agree with TRBD2. The J call may be wrong; the DNA end is better matched by TRBJ2-1. There are 16 residues in the CDR3. Germline lookup yields CDR1 DFQATT and CDR2 SNEGSKA (reference sequence). The CDR3 DNA sequence: TGCAGTGCTAGAGTAGGAGAAGCTAGCGGCTACAATGAGCAGTTCTTC. Amino acid sequence: CSARVGEASGYNEQFF.

This rearrangement joins TRBV5-1 to TRBJ1-1; D gene unclear. Germline CDR1 SGHRS, CDR2 YFSETQ. Trimming took off 0 bases at V and 3 bases at J, with 9 bases between the two ends. The CDR3 totals 14 residues. CDR3 in DNA: TGCGCCAGCAGCTTGGAGGGCCCAGACACTGAAGCTTTCTTT. This translates into CASSLEGPDTEAFF.

This clonotype was seen a few times. The chain carries TRBV7-9 and TRBJ2-7; the D gene could be TRBD1 or TRBD2 (5 bases each). Trimming pared 3 bases from V and 6 bases from J, leaving 12 bases between. Germline CDR1 and CDR2: SEHNR and FQNEAQ (reference sequence). The CDR3 contains 13 residues. Here the CDR3 DNA reads TGTGCCAGCAGCTTTGAGGGGCTGGGCGAGCAGTACTTC. Translated: CASSFEGLGEQYF.

In this sample, this clonotype turned up once. The chain is built from TRBV7-2 and TRBJ2-1; 7 bases are a match to TRBD2. J gave up 2 bases and V 6 bases, and 7 bases lay outside the gene matches. This CDR3 region has 15 residues. From germline, CDR1 is SGHTA and CDR2 FQGNSA. CDR3 DNA: TGTGCCAGCAGTTCCCCCGGGACTACCTACAATGAGCAGTTCTTC. Translated: CASSSPGTTYNEQFF. Full variable domain (remainder filled in from reference TRBV7-2 and TRBJ2-1): GAGVSQSPSNKVTEKGKDVELRCDPISGHTALYWYRQSLGQGLEFLIYFQGNSAPDKSGLPSDRFSAERTGGSVSTLTIQRTQQEDSAVYLCASSSPGTTYNEQFFGPGTRLTVL.

This clonotype was counted between two and nine times. The rearrangement joins TRBV6-5 to TRBJ2-7; D is perhaps TRBD1 or TRBD2 (5 bases each). This CDR3 spans 14 amino acids. Germline lookup yields CDR1 MNHEY and CDR2 SVGAGI. V lost 6 bases and J 4 bases, leaving 16 bases between the germline ends. The chain's CDR3 is CASRMRGDPYEQYF. The CDR3 coding sequence is TGTGCCAGCAGGATGAGGGGTGATCCTTACGAGCAGTACTTC.

The rearrangement uses TRBV7-9 and TRBJ1-1; D possibly corresponds to TRBD1 (6 bases). The V gene lost 3 bases and the J gene lost 4 bases, with 15 bases spanning the gap. The CDR3 sequence is 15 residues long. Germline V gene lookup returns CDR1 SEHNR and CDR2 FQNEAQ (reference sequence). CDR3 coding DNA: TGTGCCAGCAGCTTCTTGTCTTCGGGGGCCACTGAAGCTTTCTTT. Protein: CASSFLSSGATEAFF.

The V gene is TRBV5-6, the J gene TRBJ2-5; unclear D gene. Trimming stripped 1 base from V and 4 bases from J, with 14 bases between. CDR1 and CDR2 (germline): SGHDT, YYEEEE. The CDR3 spans 15 residues. CDR3 amino acids: CASSLPWDLRETQYF. For the CDR3, the DNA is TGTGCCAGCAGCTTGCCATGGGATTTGCGAGAGACCCAGTACTTC.

The sample holds a few counts of this clonotype. V and J are TRBV5-1 and TRBJ2-5, with D uncertain. The DNA matches TRBJ2-7 better at its end, which makes the J call doubtful. This CDR3 is 13 amino acids long. CDR1 and CDR2 (germline): SGHRS, YFSETQ. For the CDR3, the DNA is TGCGCCAGCAGCCCCCTGAACTCCTACGAGCAGTACTTC. Translated, it gives CASSPLNSYEQYF.

This rearrangement joins TRBV4-2 to TRBJ2-5; D may be TRBD1 (6 bases). V was cut by 0 bases and J by 5 bases, with 16 bases left in between. Germline V gene data show CDR1 as LGHNA and CDR2 as YNFKEQ. The length of the CDR3 is 16 residues. CDR3 protein: CASSQDPLAGAETQYF. The CDR3 coding sequence is TGTGCCAGCAGCCAAGATCCCCTAGCAGGGGCCGAGACCCAGTACTTC.

This clonotype was picked up a small number of times. This chain uses TRBV29-1 with TRBJ2-7; 13 bases are shared with TRBD2. CDR1 is SQVTM and CDR2 is ANQGSEA in the germline V gene. J lost 4 bases, V lost 1 base, and 10 bases had no gene match. This CDR3 is 17 amino acids long. CDR3: CSVEGIGWTSGSYEQYF. The CDR3 DNA follows: TGCAGCGTTGAAGGAATAGGATGGACTAGCGGGAGTTACGAGCAGTACTTC.

The rearrangement joins TRBV12-3 or TRBV12-4 to TRBJ1-2; D not resolved. Trimming took off 3 bases at V and 3 bases at J, with 14 bases between the two ends. The CDR3 is made up of 15 amino acids. CDR3 sequence reads: CASSFTGRRDYGYTF. CDR3 coding DNA: TGTGCCAGCAGTTTCACGGGGAGAAGGGACTATGGCTACACCTTC.

The V gene is TRBV7-9, the J gene TRBJ2-5; D gene uncertain. The J call is uncertain, as TRBJ2-1 better fits the DNA end. The CDR3 is 15 residues long. The germline V gene encodes CDR1 SEHNR and CDR2 FQNEAQ (reference sequence). CDR3 amino acids: CASSLVVEWGNEQFF. Written as DNA, the CDR3 is TGTGCCAGCAGCTTAGTAGTAGAGTGGGGCAATGAGCAGTTCTTC.

This chain joins TRBV2 and TRBJ2-7, with TRBD2 identical over 10 bases. Looked up from germline, CDR1 is SNHLY and CDR2 is FYNNEI. After removal of 7 bases from V and 1 base from J, the junction contained 13 bases not matched to a gene. This CDR3 region has 17 residues. CDR3 bases: TGTGCCAGCATTGATATAGCGGGAGGATACCTTTCCTACGAGCAGTACTTC. Its translation: CASIDIAGGYLSYEQYF. Using reference TRBV2 and TRBJ2-7 for the parts outside the CDR3, the full variable domain is EPEVTQTPSHQVTQMGQEVILRCVPISNHLYFYWYRQILGQKVEFLVSFYNNEISEKSEIFDDQFSVERPDGSNFTLKIRSTKLEDSAMYFCASIDIAGGYLSYEQYFGPGTRLTVT.

The chain uses TRBV11-2 and TRBJ1-2; D call uncertain. The CDR3 runs 15 residues. V lost 0 bases and J lost 0, with 8 bases in between. Germline V gene data show CDR1 as SGHAT and CDR2 as FQNNGV. In DNA form, the CDR3 reads TGTGCCAGCAGCTTAGAGGCAGGAACTAACTATGGCTACACCTTC. It encodes CASSLEAGTNYGYTF.

The J gene is TRBJ2-5, the V gene TRBV2; maybe TRBD1 (5 bases). Germline CDR1 and CDR2: SNHLY and FYNNEI. The V end lost 0 bases, the J end lost 4 bases, and 12 bases lay between the germline ends. The CDR3 is 15 amino acids. The CDR3 loop is CASSEASPGLETQYF. The CDR3 DNA is TGTGCCAGCAGTGAAGCCTCACCAGGGCTAGAGACCCAGTACTTC.

This sequence joins TRBV28 and TRBJ2-3, with a possible D match to TRBD2 (6 bases). CDR3 length equals 19 residues. Germline CDR1 MDHEN, CDR2 SYDVKM. Trimming took 3 bases from V and 4 from J, leaving 26 bases between them. The CDR3 region is CASSLDLGVDGGEPDTQYF. The CDR3 bases are TGTGCCAGCAGTTTGGATTTGGGAGTGGATGGCGGGGAGCCAGATACGCAGTATTTT.

About this clonotype itself: One end of the junction fails to match germline, which may point to a read error. This chain connects TRBV27 to TRBJ2-5, with TRBD2 matching over 8 bases. CDR3 length: 12 residues. Germline V gene sequence: CDR1 MNHEY, CDR2 SMNVEV (reference sequence). The CDR3 DNA is TGTGCCAGCAGCGTACTCAGCGGGAGTAAATTCTTC. It translates to CASSVLSGSKFF.

In DNA form, the CDR3 reads TGTGCCAGCAGCTCCCCCGGTCTGCGGGGAATCTATGGCTACACCTTC. It encodes CASSSPGLRGIYGYTF. V and J are TRBV28 and TRBJ1-2; D remains unclear. Between the trimmed V and J ends, which lost 6 bases and 4 bases, there was a span of 21 bases. In germline, CDR1 is MDHEN, CDR2 SYDVKM. The CDR3 is made up of 16 amino acids.